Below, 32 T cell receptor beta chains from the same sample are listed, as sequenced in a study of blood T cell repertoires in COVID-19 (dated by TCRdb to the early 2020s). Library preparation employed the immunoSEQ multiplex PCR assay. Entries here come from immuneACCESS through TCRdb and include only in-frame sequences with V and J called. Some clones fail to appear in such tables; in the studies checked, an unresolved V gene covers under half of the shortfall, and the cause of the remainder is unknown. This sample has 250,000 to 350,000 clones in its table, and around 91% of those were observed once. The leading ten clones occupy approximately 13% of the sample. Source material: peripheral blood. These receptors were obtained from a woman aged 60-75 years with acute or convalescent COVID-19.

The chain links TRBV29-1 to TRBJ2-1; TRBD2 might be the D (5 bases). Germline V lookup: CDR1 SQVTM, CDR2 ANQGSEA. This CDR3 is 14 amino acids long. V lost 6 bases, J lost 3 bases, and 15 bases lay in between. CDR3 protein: CSVPSPNLYNEQFF. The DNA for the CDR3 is TGCAGCGTCCCTAGCCCAAACCTCTACAATGAGCAGTTCTTC.

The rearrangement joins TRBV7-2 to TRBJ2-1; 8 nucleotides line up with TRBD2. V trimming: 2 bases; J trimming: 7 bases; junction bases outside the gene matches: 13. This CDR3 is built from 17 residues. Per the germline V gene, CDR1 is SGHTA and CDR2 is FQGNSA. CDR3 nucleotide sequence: TGTGCCAGCAGCTTAATAACCGGGACTAGTAATAAAAATGAGCAGTTCTTC. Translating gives CASSLITGTSNKNEQFF.

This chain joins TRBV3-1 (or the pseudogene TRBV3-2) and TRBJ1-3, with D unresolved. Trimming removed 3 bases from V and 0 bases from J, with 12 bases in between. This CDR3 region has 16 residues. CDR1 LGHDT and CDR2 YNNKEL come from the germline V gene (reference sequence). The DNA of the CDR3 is TGTGCCAGCAGCCAGGACTTGTCGAGCTCTGGAAACACCATATATTTT. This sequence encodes CASSQDLSSSGNTIYF.

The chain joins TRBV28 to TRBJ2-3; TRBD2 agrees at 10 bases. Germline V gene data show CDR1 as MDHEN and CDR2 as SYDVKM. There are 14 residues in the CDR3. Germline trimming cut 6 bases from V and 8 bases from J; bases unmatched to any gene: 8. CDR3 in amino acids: CASSFGTSESTQYF. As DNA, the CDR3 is TGTGCCAGCAGCTTCGGGACTAGCGAAAGTACGCAGTATTTT.

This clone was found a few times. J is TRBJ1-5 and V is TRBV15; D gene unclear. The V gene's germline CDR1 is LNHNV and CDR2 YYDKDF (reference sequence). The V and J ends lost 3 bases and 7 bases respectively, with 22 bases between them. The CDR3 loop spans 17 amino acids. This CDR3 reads CATSSYRERQLGQPQHF. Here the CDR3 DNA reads TGTGCCACCAGCAGCTACCGGGAAAGGCAGCTGGGCCAGCCCCAGCATTTT.

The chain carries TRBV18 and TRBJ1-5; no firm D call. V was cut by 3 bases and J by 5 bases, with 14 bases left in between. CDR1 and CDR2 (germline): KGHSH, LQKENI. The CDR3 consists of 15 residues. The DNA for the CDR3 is TGTGCCAGCTCACCCTCAGGAACAGCTCATCAGCCCCAGCATTTT. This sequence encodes CASSPSGTAHQPQHF.

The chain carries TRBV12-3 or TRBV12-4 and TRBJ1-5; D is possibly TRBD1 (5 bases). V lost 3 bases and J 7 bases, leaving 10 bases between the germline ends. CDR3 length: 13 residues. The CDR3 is CASSLGGDQPQHF. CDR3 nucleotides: TGTGCCAGCAGTTTGGGGGGGGACCAGCCCCAGCATTTT.

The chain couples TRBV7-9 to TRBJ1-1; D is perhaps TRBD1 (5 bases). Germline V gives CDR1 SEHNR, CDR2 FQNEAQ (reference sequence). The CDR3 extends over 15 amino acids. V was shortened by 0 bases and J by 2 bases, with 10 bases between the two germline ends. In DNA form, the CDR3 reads TGTGCCAGCAGCTTAGCGGTAGGACAAAACACTGAAGCTTTCTTT. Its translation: CASSLAVGQNTEAFF.

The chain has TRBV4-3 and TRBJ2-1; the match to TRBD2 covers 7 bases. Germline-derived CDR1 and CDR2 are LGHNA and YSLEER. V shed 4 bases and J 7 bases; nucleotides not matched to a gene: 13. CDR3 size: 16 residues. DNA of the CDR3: TGCGCCAGCAGCCCACGACTTGGCGGGGGTGAGAATGAGCAGTTCTTC. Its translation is CASSPRLGGGENEQFF.

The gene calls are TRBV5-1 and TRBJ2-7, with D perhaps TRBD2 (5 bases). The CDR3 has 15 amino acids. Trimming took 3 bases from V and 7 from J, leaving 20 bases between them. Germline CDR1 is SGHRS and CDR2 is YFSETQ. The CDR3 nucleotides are TGCGCCAGCAGCTCGCTACCAGACCCCTCGGGGGAGCAGTACTTC. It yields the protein CASSSLPDPSGEQYF.

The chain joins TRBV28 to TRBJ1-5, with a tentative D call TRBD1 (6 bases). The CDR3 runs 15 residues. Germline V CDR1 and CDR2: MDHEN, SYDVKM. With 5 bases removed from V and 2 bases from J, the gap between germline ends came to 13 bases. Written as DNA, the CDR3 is TGTGCCAGCAGTCGCTTTGGACAGCGCAATCAGCCCCAGCATTTT. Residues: CASSRFGQRNQPQHF.

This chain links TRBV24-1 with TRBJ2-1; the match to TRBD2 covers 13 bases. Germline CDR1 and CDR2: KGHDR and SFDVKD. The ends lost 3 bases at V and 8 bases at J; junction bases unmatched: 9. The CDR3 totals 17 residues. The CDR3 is CATSDPLGLAGNDEQFF. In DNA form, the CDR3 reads TGTGCCACCAGTGATCCACTGGGACTAGCGGGAAACGATGAGCAGTTCTTC.

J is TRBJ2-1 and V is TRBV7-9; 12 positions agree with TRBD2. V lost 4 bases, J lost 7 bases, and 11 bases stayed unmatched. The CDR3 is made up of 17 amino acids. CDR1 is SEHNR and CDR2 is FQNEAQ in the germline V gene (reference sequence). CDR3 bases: TGTGCCAGCAGCTCGAACCGACTAGCGGGAGTAGGGAATGAGCAGTTCTTC. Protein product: CASSSNRLAGVGNEQFF.

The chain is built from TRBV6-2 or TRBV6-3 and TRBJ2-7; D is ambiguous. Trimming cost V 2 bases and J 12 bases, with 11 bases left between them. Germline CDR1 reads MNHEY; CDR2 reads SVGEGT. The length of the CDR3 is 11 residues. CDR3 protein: CASSYLLVLYF. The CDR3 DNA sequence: TGTGCCAGCAGTTACCTTCTAGTTTTGTACTTC.

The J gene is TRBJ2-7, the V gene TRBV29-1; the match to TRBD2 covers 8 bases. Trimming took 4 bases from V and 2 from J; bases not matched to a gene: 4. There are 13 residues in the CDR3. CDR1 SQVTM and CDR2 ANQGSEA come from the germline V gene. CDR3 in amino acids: CSVALAETYEQYF. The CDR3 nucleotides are TGCAGCGTTGCACTAGCGGAAACCTACGAGCAGTACTTC.

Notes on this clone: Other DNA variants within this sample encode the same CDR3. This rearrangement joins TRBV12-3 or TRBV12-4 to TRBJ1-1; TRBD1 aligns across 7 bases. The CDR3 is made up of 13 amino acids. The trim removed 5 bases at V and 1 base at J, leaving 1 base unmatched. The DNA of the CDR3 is TGTGCCAGCAGTAGGACAGGGAACACTGAAGCTTTCTTT. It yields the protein CASSRTGNTEAFF.

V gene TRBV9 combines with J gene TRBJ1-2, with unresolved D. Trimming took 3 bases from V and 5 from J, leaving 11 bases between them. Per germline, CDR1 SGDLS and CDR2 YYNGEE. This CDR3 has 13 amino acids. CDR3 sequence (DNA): TGTGCCAGCAGCGGGGAGAGACTTTATGGCTACACCTTC. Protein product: CASSGERLYGYTF.

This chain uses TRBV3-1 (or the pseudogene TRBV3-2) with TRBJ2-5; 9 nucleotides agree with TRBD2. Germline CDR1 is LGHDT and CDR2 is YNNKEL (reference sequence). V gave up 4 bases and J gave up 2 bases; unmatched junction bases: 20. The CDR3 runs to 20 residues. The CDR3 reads CASSPQRSGSGGTKQETQYF. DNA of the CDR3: TGTGCCAGCAGCCCTCAGAGGTCCGGGAGCGGGGGGACCAAGCAAGAGACCCAGTACTTC.

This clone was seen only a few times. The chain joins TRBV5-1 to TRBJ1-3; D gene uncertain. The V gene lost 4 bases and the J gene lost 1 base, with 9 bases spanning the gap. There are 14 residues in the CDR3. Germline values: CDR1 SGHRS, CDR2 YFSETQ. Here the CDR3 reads CASSSRGSGNTIYF. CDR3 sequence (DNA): TGCGCCAGCAGCAGCCGGGGATCTGGAAACACCATATATTTT.

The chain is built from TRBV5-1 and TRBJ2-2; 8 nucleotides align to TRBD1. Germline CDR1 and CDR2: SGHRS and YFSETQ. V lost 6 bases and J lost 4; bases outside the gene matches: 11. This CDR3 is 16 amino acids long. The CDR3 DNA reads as TGCGCCAGCACGGTCTCCCGACAGGGGATCACCGGGGAGCTGTTTTTT. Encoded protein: CASTVSRQGITGELFF. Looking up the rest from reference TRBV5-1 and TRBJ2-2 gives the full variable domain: KAGVTQTPRYLIKTRGQQVTLSCSPISGHRSVSWYQQTPGQGLQFLFEYFSETQRNKGNFPGRFSGRQFSNSRSEMNVSTLELGDSALYLCASTVSRQGITGELFFGEGSRLTVL.

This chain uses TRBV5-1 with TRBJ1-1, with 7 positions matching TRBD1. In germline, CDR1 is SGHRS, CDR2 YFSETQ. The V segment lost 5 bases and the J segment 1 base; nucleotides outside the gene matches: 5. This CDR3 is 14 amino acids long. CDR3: CASRRQGTNTEAFF. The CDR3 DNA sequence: TGCGCCAGCAGAAGACAGGGTACGAACACTGAAGCTTTCTTT.

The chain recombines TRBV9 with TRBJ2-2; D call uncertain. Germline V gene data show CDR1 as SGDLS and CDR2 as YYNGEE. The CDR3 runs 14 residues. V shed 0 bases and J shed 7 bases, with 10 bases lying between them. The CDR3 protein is CASSVAPSGGELFF. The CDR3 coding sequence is TGTGCCAGCAGCGTAGCTCCTTCCGGCGGGGAGCTGTTTTTT.

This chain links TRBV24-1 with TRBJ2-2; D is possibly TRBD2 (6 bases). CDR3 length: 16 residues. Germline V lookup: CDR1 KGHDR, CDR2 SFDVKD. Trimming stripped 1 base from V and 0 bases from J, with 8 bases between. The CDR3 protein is CATSDLGTANTGELFF. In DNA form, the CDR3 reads TGTGCCACCAGTGATTTAGGGACTGCGAACACCGGGGAGCTGTTTTTT.

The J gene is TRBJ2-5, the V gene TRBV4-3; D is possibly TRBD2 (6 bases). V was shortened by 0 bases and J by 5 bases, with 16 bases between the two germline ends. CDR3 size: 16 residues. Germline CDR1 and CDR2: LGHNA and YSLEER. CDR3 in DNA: TGCGCCAGCAGCCAAGATTTCACGGGAGTCGGGGAGACCCAGTACTTC. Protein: CASSQDFTGVGETQYF.

CDR3 DNA sequence: TGTGCCAGCAGCCCCCAAGCCTCCTACGAGCAGTACTTC. Residues: CASSPQASYEQYF. V and J are TRBV7-2 and TRBJ2-7, with no clear D. V lost 5 bases and J 0 bases, leaving 8 bases between the germline ends. CDR3 length equals 13 residues. Germline-derived CDR1 and CDR2 are SGHTA and FQGNSA.

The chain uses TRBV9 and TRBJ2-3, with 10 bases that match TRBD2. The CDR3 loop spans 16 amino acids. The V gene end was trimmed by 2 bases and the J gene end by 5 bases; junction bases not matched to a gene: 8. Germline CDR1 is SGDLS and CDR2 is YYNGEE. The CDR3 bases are TGTGCCAGCAGCGTTCAAGCGGGGGGGCAGGGAGATACGCAGTATTTT. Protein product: CASSVQAGGQGDTQYF.

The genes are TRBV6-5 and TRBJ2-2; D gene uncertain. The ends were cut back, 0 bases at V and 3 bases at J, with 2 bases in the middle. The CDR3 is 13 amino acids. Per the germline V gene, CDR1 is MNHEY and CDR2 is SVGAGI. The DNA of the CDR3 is TGTGCCAGCAGTTACTCCTACACCGGGGAGCTGTTTTTT. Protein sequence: CASSYSYTGELFF.

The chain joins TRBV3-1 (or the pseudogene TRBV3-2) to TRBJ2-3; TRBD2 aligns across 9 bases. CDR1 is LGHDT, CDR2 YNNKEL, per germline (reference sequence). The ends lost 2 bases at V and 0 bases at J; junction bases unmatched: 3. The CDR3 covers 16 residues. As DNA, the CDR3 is TGTGCCAGCAGCCAATTAGCGGGGGAGAGCACAGATACGCAGTATTTT. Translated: CASSQLAGESTDTQYF.

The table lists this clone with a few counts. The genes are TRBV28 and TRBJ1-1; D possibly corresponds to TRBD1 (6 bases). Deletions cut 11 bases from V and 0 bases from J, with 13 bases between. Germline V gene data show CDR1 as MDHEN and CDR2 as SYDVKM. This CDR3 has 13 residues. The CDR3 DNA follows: TGTGCCGGGCAAGGGACAATGAACACTGAAGCTTTCTTT. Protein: CAGQGTMNTEAFF.

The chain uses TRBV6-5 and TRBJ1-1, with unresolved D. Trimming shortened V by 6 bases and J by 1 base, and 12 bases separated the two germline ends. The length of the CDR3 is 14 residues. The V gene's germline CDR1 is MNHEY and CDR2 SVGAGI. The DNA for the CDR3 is TGTGCCAGCAGGATACACGTTAAGAACACTGAAGCTTTCTTT. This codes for CASRIHVKNTEAFF.

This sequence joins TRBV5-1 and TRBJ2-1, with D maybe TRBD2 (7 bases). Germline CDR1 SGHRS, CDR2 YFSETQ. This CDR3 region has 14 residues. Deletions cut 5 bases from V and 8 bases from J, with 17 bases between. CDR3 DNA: TGCGCCAGCAGGGTGGCGGGGGCCGACCATGAGCAGTTCTTC. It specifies CASRVAGADHEQFF.

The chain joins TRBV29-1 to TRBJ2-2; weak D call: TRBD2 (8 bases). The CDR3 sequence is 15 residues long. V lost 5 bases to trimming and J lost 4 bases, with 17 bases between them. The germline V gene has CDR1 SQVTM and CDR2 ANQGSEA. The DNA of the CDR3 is TGCAGCGTTACAGGGGATAGCGGGGTCACCGGGGAGCTGTTTTTT. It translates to CSVTGDSGVTGELFF.